The 32 T cell receptor beta chains presented below share a single source sample, sequenced in a study of T cells in Graves' hyperthyroidism and ophthalmopathy. Amplification of TCR beta CDR3 regions was performed using RNA transcripts as template. The TCR CDR3 was amplified in a first-round RT-PCR using the HTBI primer set. TCRdb reprocessed the multiplex PCR reads via MiXCR and lists one record per CDR3 protein. The table lists fewer than 650,000 distinct CDR3 sequences, 46% of them singletons, with approximately 44% in the top ten. The sequenced sample consisted of peripheral blood or thyroid tissue (not recorded which). The receptors shown here come from an adult woman with Graves' disease, either hyperthyroidism or ophthalmopathy (not recorded which).

The V call is TRBV20-1, the J call TRBJ2-5, with TRBD2 as a possible D gene (5 bases). Germline lookup yields CDR1 DFQATT and CDR2 SNEGSKA (reference sequence). V was trimmed by 6 bases and J by 5 bases, leaving 16 bases between them. The CDR3 spans 13 residues. The CDR3, as DNA: TGCAGTGCCAAGGTGGGAGATCGGGAGACCCAGTACTTC. Translated, it gives CSAKVGDRETQYF.

The gene calls are TRBV13 and TRBJ1-5, with 10 positions matching TRBD1. The V segment lost 6 bases and the J segment 7 bases; nucleotides outside the gene matches: 12. The CDR3 runs to 16 residues. The germline V gene has CDR1 PRHDT and CDR2 FYEKMQ (reference sequence). CDR3 amino acids: CASSFPGTGVFQPQHF. DNA of the CDR3: TGTGCCAGCAGTTTCCCGGGGACAGGGGTTTTCCAGCCCCAGCATTTT.

The chain couples TRBV7-2 to TRBJ2-7; D not resolved. CDR3 size: 16 residues. V gave up 1 base and J gave up 0 bases, with 13 bases separating them. CDR1 SGHTA and CDR2 FQGNSA come from the germline V gene. CDR3 residues: CASSLDIRRSSYEQYF. The CDR3 nucleotides are TGTGCCAGCAGCTTAGACATAAGACGAAGCTCCTACGAGCAGTACTTC.

In its sample, this clonotype was seen a few times. The rearrangement uses TRBV29-1 and TRBJ1-2; weak D call: TRBD1 (5 bases). Trimming cost V 5 bases and J 6 bases, with 10 bases left between them. Germline V gene data show CDR1 as SQVTM and CDR2 as ANQGSEA. This CDR3 contains 11 residues. CDR3 sequence: CSVRGDDGYTF. CDR3 coding DNA: TGCAGCGTTCGCGGGGACGATGGCTACACCTTC.

This clonotype was found once. The junction departs from the called germline gene at one end, perhaps through a read error. This sequence joins TRBV7-8 and TRBJ2-5, with TRBD1 matching over 8 bases. The germline gives CDR1 SGHVS, CDR2 FQNEAQ. This CDR3 has 15 amino acids. The CDR3: CASSVAGTGEETQYF. The CDR3 bases are TGTGCCAGCAGCGTAGCCGGGACAGGAGAAGAGACCCAGTACTTC.

This clonotype was observed many times. V usage is TRBV7-8 and J usage is TRBJ2-7, with 8 bases matching TRBD1. The length of the CDR3 is 14 residues. CDR1 and CDR2 (germline): SGHVS, FQNEAQ. V dropped 3 bases and J dropped 4; count of bases not matched to a gene: 5. CDR3 residues: CASSLGQVHYEQYF. The CDR3 coding sequence is TGTGCCAGCAGCTTGGGACAGGTCCATTACGAGCAGTACTTC.

This clonotype was found many times. The V gene is TRBV2, the J gene TRBJ1-6; TRBD1 matches at 11 bases. This CDR3 has 15 residues. Germline-derived CDR1 and CDR2 are SNHLY and FYNNEI. J gave up 7 bases and V 6 bases, and 5 bases lay outside the gene matches. The CDR3 sequence: CASSPGQGANSPLHF. CDR3 nucleotide sequence: TGTGCCAGCAGCCCCGGACAGGGGGCGAATTCACCCCTCCACTTT.

Many counts were recorded for this clonotype. J is TRBJ2-7 and V is TRBV7-2; D remains unclear. The CDR3 contains 13 residues. V gave up 6 bases and J gave up 4 bases, with 13 bases separating them. Germline V gene data show CDR1 as SGHTA and CDR2 as FQGNSA. This CDR3 reads CASSRSSGYEQYF. CDR3 sequence (DNA): TGTGCCAGCAGTCGTTCTTCCGGGTACGAGCAGTACTTC.

This clonotype is a singleton in its sample. The chain couples TRBV20-1 to TRBJ2-2; the D gene is possibly TRBD2 (6 bases). The germline V and J ends were trimmed by 3 bases and 0 bases, with 8 bases remaining between them. Germline values: CDR1 DFQATT, CDR2 SNEGSKA (reference sequence). CDR3 length equals 14 residues. Written as DNA, the CDR3 is TGCAGTGCTAGGCCGGGAGCGAACACCGGGGAGCTGTTTTTT. Its translation: CSARPGANTGELFF.

This clonotype came up a few times. The chain joins TRBV7-9 to TRBJ2-7, with 8 bases matching TRBD2. Germline V gene data show CDR1 as SEHNR and CDR2 as FQNEAQ (reference sequence). The CDR3 has 15 amino acids. The V and J ends lost 1 base and 3 bases, in that order; junction bases with no gene match: 5. CDR3 nucleotides: TGTGCCAGCAGCTTAGTGGCGGGAGGCCTCTACGAGCAGTACTTC. Amino acids: CASSLVAGGLYEQYF.

The chain joins TRBV10-3 to TRBJ1-5; the D gene is possibly TRBD1 (5 bases). The ends were cut back, 6 bases at V and 8 bases at J, with 20 bases in the middle. The CDR3 is 15 residues long. Germline assignment: CDR1 ENHRY and CDR2 SYGVKD. The CDR3 DNA follows: TGTGCCATCAGACCAATGGGGGATACCGGGGAGCCCCAGCATTTT. It is translated as CAIRPMGDTGEPQHF.

On this clonotype: The junction differs from germline at one of its ends, possibly a read error. This rearrangement joins TRBV7-6 to TRBJ2-5, with D unresolved. The germline CDR1 and CDR2 sequences are SGHVS and FNYEAQ. The CDR3 spans 14 residues. The CDR3 is CASSQDVAVETQYF. The CDR3 region has the DNA TGCGCCAGCAGCCAAGACGTTGCAGTAGAGACCCAGTACTTC.

This sequence joins TRBV20-1 and TRBJ2-5, with TRBD2 identical over 7 bases. The J call is in doubt because the DNA end fits TRBJ2-7 better. Germline V gives CDR1 DFQATT, CDR2 SNEGSKA (reference sequence). The CDR3 contains 14 residues. This CDR3 reads CSARWGGSIYEQYF. The CDR3, as DNA: TGCAGTGCTAGATGGGGCGGGAGTATATACGAGCAGTACTTC.

This clonotype was observed a few times. The gene calls are TRBV24-1 and TRBJ2-7, with a tentative D call TRBD1 (5 bases). Trimming pared 0 bases from V and 6 bases from J, leaving 8 bases between. The CDR3 runs to 13 residues. CDR1 and CDR2 from the germline V gene are KGHDR and SFDVKD. DNA for the CDR3: TGTGCCACCAGTGATTTGTACCAGGGCGAGCAGTACTTC. Protein product: CATSDLYQGEQYF.

A note on this clonotype: One end of the junction fails to match germline, which may point to a read error. The gene calls are TRBV13 and TRBJ2-7; D might be TRBD2 (5 bases). The V gene's germline CDR1 is PRHDT and CDR2 FYEKMQ (reference sequence). The CDR3 length is 15 residues. The CDR3: CASSKRGHSPYEQYF. Written as DNA, the CDR3 is TGTGCCAGCAGTAAGAGAGGGCACTCTCCCTACGAGCAGTATTTC.

This clonotype was observed a few times. The J gene is TRBJ1-6, the V gene TRBV20-1; D is uncertain. The germline V and J ends were trimmed by 6 bases and 10 bases, with 16 bases remaining between them. The CDR3 loop spans 13 amino acids. Germline V gene lookup returns CDR1 DFQATT and CDR2 SNEGSKA (reference sequence). CDR3 in DNA: TGCAGTGCCAGACACGCAGGAAACTCACCCCTCCACTTT. It translates to CSARHAGNSPLHF.

The table lists this clonotype with a count of one. The gene calls are TRBV7-6 and TRBJ2-5; 10 bases map to TRBD2. Germline CDR1 SGHVS, CDR2 FNYEAQ. With 5 bases clipped from V and 5 bases from J, the junction kept 8 bases outside the gene matches. The CDR3 is 15 amino acids. The DNA for the CDR3 is TGTGCCAGCAGCAGGAGGGCTAGCGGGAGTGAGACCCAGTACTTC. Protein: CASSRRASGSETQYF. The full variable domain, its missing parts supplied by reference TRBV7-6 and TRBJ2-5, is GAGVSQSPRYKVTKRGQDVALRCDPISGHVSLYWYRQALGQGPEFLTYFNYEAQQDKSGLPNDRFSAERPEGSISTLTIQRTEQRDSAMYRCASSRRASGSETQYFGPGTRLLVL.

The V and J genes are TRBV7-8 and TRBJ1-4; 7 nucleotides align to TRBD1. The CDR3 is made up of 16 amino acids. Trimming at V came to 5 bases and at J to 7 bases, leaving 13 bases not matched to a gene. CDR1 SGHVS and CDR2 FQNEAQ come from the germline V gene. CDR3 loop: CASSPRQGRVGEKLFF. The DNA for the CDR3 is TGTGCCAGCAGCCCACGACAGGGTCGGGTCGGTGAAAAACTGTTTTTT.

This chain links TRBV2 with TRBJ2-2, with D possibly matching TRBD2 (6 bases). The CDR3 length is 15 residues. Germline V gene lookup returns CDR1 SNHLY and CDR2 FYNNEI. The CDR3 DNA follows: TGTGCTAGAGGGCGATCGACTAGTCGCACCGGGGAGCTGTTTTTT. This sequence encodes CARGRSTSRTGELFF.

This clonotype occurred many times. The rearrangement links TRBV14 to TRBJ1-6; D remains ambiguous. The CDR3 is 15 amino acids. The germline gives CDR1 SGHDN, CDR2 FVKESK. V lost 2 bases, J lost 7 bases, and 12 bases lay in between. Here the CDR3 DNA reads TGTGCCAGCAGCCAACGGACGTCCCGAAATTCACCCCTCCACTTT. Its protein product is CASSQRTSRNSPLHF.

On this clonotype itself: One end of the junction fails to match germline, which may point to a read error. The chain is built from TRBV2 and TRBJ2-2; D is ambiguous. From germline, CDR1 is SNHLY and CDR2 FYNNEI. The CDR3 is made up of 14 amino acids. The CDR3, as DNA: TGTGCCAGCAGTGACCAGGCGAACACTGGGGAGCTGTTTTTT. Translation: CASSDQANTGELFF.

V gene TRBV7-9 combines with J gene TRBJ2-1, with a possible D match to TRBD1 (5 bases). Trimming pared 5 bases from V and 5 bases from J, leaving 10 bases between. Germline V gene data show CDR1 as SEHNR and CDR2 as FQNEAQ (reference sequence). The CDR3 spans 13 residues. The CDR3 sequence: CASSMDTNNEQFF. CDR3 in DNA: TGTGCCAGCAGCATGGACACTAACAATGAGCAGTTCTTC.

The chain uses TRBV5-1 and TRBJ1-1; 8 positions agree with TRBD1. V shed 4 bases, J shed 7 bases, and the junction held 12 bases outside the gene matches. Per the germline V gene, CDR1 is SGHRS and CDR2 is YFSETQ. CDR3 length: 15 residues. The CDR3 DNA follows: TGCGCCAGCAGCCAGAATTCCGGGACAGGTTTTGAAGCTTTCTTT. Translating it yields CASSQNSGTGFEAFF.

As to this clonotype: Just one base apart from a much larger clone, this may be a read error. The rearrangement joins TRBV7-9 to TRBJ2-7; a weak D match, TRBD2 (7 bases). The germline V and J ends were trimmed by 7 bases and 0 bases, with 19 bases remaining between them. The CDR3 is made up of 16 amino acids. Germline V gene lookup returns CDR1 SEHNR and CDR2 FQNEAQ (reference sequence). CDR3: CASIWGGGMSSYEQYF. DNA of the CDR3: TGTGCCAGCATCTGGGGGGGCGGGATGAGCTCCTACGAGCAGTACTTC.

Points on this clonotype: A clone one base away is much larger, so this may be a read error. The chain has TRBV28 and TRBJ2-2; no clear D gene. V shed 7 bases and J shed 9 bases, with 9 bases lying between them. Germline CDR1 and CDR2: MDHEN and SYDVKM. The CDR3 has 11 amino acids. CDR3 DNA: TGTGCCAGCAAGATAGCCAGGGAGCTGTTTTTT. It codes for CASKIARELFF.

The gene calls are TRBV2 and TRBJ1-6, with a possible D match to TRBD1 (5 bases). Germline CDR1 is SNHLY and CDR2 is FYNNEI. The V end lost 6 bases, the J end lost 6 bases, and 21 bases lay between the germline ends. This CDR3 is built from 17 residues. The CDR3 coding sequence is TGTGCCAGCAGCCCCTACGGGGCGTATAGTGGTAATTCACCCCTCCACTTT. It encodes CASSPYGAYSGNSPLHF.

This clonotype was counted ten times or more. The chain combines TRBV5-1 with TRBJ1-5; D gene ambiguous. This CDR3 spans 17 amino acids. V was cut by 5 bases and J by 1 base, with 19 bases left in between. Germline-derived CDR1 and CDR2 are SGHRS and YFSETQ. The chain's CDR3 is CASRAEPKEISNQPQHF. Written as DNA, the CDR3 is TGCGCCAGCAGGGCAGAACCTAAAGAGATAAGCAATCAGCCCCAGCATTTT.

This rearrangement joins TRBV7-7 to TRBJ1-5; D not certain. Germline values: CDR1 SSHAT, CDR2 FNYEAQ (reference sequence). This CDR3 is 12 amino acids long. The CDR3 reads CARAMDDQPQHF. The CDR3 DNA is TGTGCTAGAGCCATGGACGATCAGCCCCAGCATTTT.

Turning to this clonotype: A much larger clone sits a single nucleotide away, making a read error possible. V usage is TRBV12-3 or TRBV12-4 and J usage is TRBJ1-5; no clear D. The V end was cut by 4 bases, the J end by 8 bases, with 12 bases between. The CDR3 has 13 amino acids. CDR3 protein: CASSSASSEPQHF. DNA of the CDR3: TGTGCCAGCAGTTCTGCCAGCTCGGAGCCCCAGCATTTT.

This clonotype was detected ten times or more. This sequence joins TRBV14 and TRBJ1-6; D is uncertain. This CDR3 is 14 amino acids long. Trimming removed 0 bases from V and 7 bases from J, with 7 bases in between. Germline CDR1 SGHDN, CDR2 FVKESK. The CDR3 is CASSQDYRNSPLHF. CDR3 bases: TGTGCCAGCAGCCAAGACTACAGAAATTCACCCCTCCACTTT.

This clonotype appeared a few times. V usage is TRBV29-1 and J usage is TRBJ2-7; D may be TRBD1 or TRBD2 (5 bases each). CDR3 length: 12 amino acids. Per the germline V gene, CDR1 is SQVTM and CDR2 is ANQGSEA. V was pared by 8 bases and J by 1 base, with 12 bases between. Written as DNA, the CDR3 is TGCAGCTTGGGGGTGCGGTCCTACGAGCAGTACTTC. Residues: CSLGVRSYEQYF.

About this clonotype: At one end, the junction sequence differs from germline, possibly due to a read error. The chain recombines TRBV10-3 with TRBJ2-5, with TRBD2 matching 7 bases. Germline V lookup: CDR1 ENHRY, CDR2 SYGVKD. The length of the CDR3 is 13 residues. This CDR3 reads CASSFRRGETQYF. In DNA form, the CDR3 reads TGTGCCAGCAGTTTCCGGCGGGGGGAGACCCAGTACTTC.